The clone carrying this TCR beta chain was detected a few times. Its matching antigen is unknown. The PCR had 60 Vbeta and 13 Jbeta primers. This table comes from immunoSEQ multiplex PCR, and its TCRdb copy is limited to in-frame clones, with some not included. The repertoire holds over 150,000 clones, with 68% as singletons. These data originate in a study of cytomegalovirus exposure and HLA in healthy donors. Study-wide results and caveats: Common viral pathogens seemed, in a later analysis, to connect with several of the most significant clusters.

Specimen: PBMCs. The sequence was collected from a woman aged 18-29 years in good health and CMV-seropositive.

This CDR3 reads CASSQGSNQPQHF. Here the CDR3 DNA reads TGTGCCAGCAGTCAGGGGAGCAATCAGCCCCAGCATTTT. The chain joins TRBV28 to TRBJ1-5; D is perhaps TRBD1 (6 bases). Between the trimmed V and J ends, which lost 5 bases and 1 base, there was a span of 6 bases. CDR3 length: 13 amino acids. Per germline, CDR1 MDHEN and CDR2 SYDVKM.